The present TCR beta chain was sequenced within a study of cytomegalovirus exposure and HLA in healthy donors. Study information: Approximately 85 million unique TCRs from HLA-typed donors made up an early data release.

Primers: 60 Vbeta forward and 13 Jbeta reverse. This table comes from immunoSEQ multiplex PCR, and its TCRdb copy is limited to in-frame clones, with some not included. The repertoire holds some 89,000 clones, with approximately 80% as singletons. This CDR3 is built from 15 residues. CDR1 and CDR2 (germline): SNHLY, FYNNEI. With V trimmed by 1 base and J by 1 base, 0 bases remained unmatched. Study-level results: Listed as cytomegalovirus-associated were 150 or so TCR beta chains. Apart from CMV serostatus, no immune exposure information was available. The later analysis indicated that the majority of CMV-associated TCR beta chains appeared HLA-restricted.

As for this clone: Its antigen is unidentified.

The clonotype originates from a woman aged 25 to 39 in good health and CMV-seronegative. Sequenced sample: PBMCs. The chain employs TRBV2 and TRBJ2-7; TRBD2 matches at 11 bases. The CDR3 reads CASSEGLAGSYEQYF. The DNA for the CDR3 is TGTGCCAGCAGTGAAGGACTAGCGGGGTCCTACGAGCAGTACTTC.